This T cell receptor beta chain was sequenced during a study of blood T cell repertoires in COVID-19. Profiled with immunoSEQ multiplex PCR; TCRdb holds only in-frame clones, not every one. Of approximately 190,000 clones detected, around 90% appear once; the ten largest clones hold about 0.54%. V was pared by 5 bases and J by 0 bases, with 11 bases between. The CDR3 is 15 residues long. CDR1 and CDR2 from the germline V gene are MNHEY and SVGAGI. Sequenced: peripheral blood. This TCR was recovered from a man aged 50 or older with acute or convalescent COVID-19. The chain joins TRBV6-5 to TRBJ1-3; D possibly corresponds to TRBD1 (6 bases). CDR3 loop: CASSPGQTSGNTIYF. The CDR3, as DNA: TGTGCCAGCAGTCCCGGACAGACCTCTGGAAACACCATATATTTT.